This T cell receptor beta chain was identified during a study of spatial heterogeneity in lung cancer. The wider study: Unique TCR and UMI combinations averaged more than ten appearances each in raw reads. The study, taken as a whole, reports: Resection blood, more than follow-up blood, showed ubiquitous expanded tumor TCRs.

Regarding time point: sample taken at primary tumor resection. Sequencing of whole RNA from tumor, nontumor lung or frozen PBMC involved no sorting. TCR cDNA molecules each had a unique molecular identifier. TCRdb reprocessed the 5' RACE reads with MiXCR, giving one entry per CDR3 protein. Found here are approximately 40,000 distinct CDR3 sequences, roughly an eighth of them singletons; the top ten hold 55% to 60%. In this sample, this clonotype turned up a few times. Its cognate antigen is unknown. Germline CDR1 LNHNV, CDR2 YYDKDF (reference sequence). CDR3 length: 18 residues. V shed 5 bases and J 0 bases; nucleotides not matched to a gene: 11.

This TCR was recovered from a male donor with early-stage non-small cell lung cancer. The V gene is TRBV15, the J gene TRBJ2-7; TRBD2 aligns across 12 bases. This specimen was PBMCs, taken at surgery. Written as DNA, the CDR3 is TGTGCCACCAGCGAAGGGCTAGCGGGGGGGCGAAGCTCCTACGAGCAGTACTTC. As protein: CATSEGLAGGRSSYEQYF.